This TCR beta chain was captured in a study of blood T cells in healthy people across ages (dated by TCRdb to 2014 to 2015). About the study as a whole: In model experiments, template switching captured roughly one uniquely barcoded TCR beta cDNA molecule for every two T cells. To track age-related changes in TCR beta repertoire diversity, the study relied on deep sequencing normalized with unique cDNA molecular identifiers. Donors were grouped into four age groups: young (average approximately 16 years), middle-aged (39), aged (62) and long-lived (around 80). To avoid experimental bias, donors of different ages were spread randomly across the sequencing lanes. Using the same blood draw, the study looked at two additional independent replicas of 1 million unique cDNA reads for two donors, one aged 18 to 29 and the other aged 80 or older.

This clonotype was seen only once. No antigen is known for it. No base-level quality is on record; no much larger clone is a single base apart. One read alone makes for weak evidence. Systemically healthy Caucasian individuals from Russia, around 39 in total and aged about 6 to 100 years, were included as donors. Each donor gave around 9.8 milliliters of peripheral blood, collected into EDTA-treated Vacutainer tubes. Ficoll-Paque density-gradient centrifugation was used to isolate PBMCs, with at least 7 million per sample. Total RNA, at least 5.5 micrograms per sample, was extracted from PBMCs with Trizol reagent. Naive CD45RAhigh/CD27high T cell percentages were measured by flow cytometry on a PBMC aliquot from every donor. The library was obtained by 5' RACE. The data were produced on an Illumina HiSeq 2500. A second PCR of about 6 to 12 cycles was run with a J-beta primer mix and a sample-barcoded 5' primer. A unique molecular identifier was introduced onto each TCR beta cDNA molecule by a template-switch 5' adaptor carrying 12 random nucleotides. Each sample yielded at least 3 million CDR3-containing paired-end reads. First-strand cDNA synthesis was performed from all RNA using the Mint cDNA synthesis kit, with priming by a TRBC-specific oligonucleotide. All cDNA was treated with uracil-DNA glycosylase and then went through a first 18-cycle PCR with the universal primers M1SS and BC2_uni_R. The authors processed their data as follows. Normalization of each sample was performed by random selection of 1 million high-quality reads, each carrying a distinct molecular identifier. Instead of being binned into consensus sequences, reads with shared molecular identifiers were discarded. MiTCR, with a Q25 quality threshold and the strictest error-elimination algorithm, was used for CDR3 identification, clonotype clustering and error correction. Lower-bound total TCR beta diversity was estimated with a nonparametric unseen species model using Euler transformation. TCRdb passed the public sequencing reads through fastp at Q25 and MiXCR, retaining productive beta sequences. Rows are unified per CDR3 protein, each entry keeping the most common DNA and genes. Clone size and V and J calls follow TCRdb, not the original study. The sample table contains about 1.6 million distinct CDR3 sequences; only one count was recorded for roughly 32% of them. Around 11% of the sample lies in the top ten.

The CDR3 runs 14 amino acids, cysteine and phenylalanine included. Just CDR3 DNA is preserved here, 42 bases in frame from base 1. V is pared back by 6 bases and J by 5 bases, with 16 bases lying between the germline termini. The germline V gene yields ENHRY for CDR1 and SYGVKD for CDR2. Here is what the overall study found, with its caveats: As age increased, observed TCR beta diversity per million T cells dropped in a roughly linear way, and a significant reduction was already evident by age 40. The CMV infection status of donors was not known, potentially confounding age-related changes in expanded clonotypes. Conclusive comparison of naive and antigen-experienced compartments was prevented by the profiling of bulk unsorted PBMCs. Compared with the aged group, the long-lived group had more naive CD4+ T cells, fewer expanded clones and increased TCR diversity, suggesting age selection. There was a strong correlation between observed TCR beta diversity and the percentage of naive T cells measured by flow cytometry. Estimates of total diversity from one million sequenced T cells were regarded as lower bounds and underestimates.

The chain couples TRBV10-3 to TRBJ2-5; the D element might be TRBD1 or TRBD2, as each aligns at 6 bases. Sequencing was carried out using blood. The clonotype comes from a woman aged 25 to 45 in good health. CDR3 region: CAIREGVGMETQYF. In nucleotide form, the sequence is TGTGCCATCAGGGAGGGGGTTGGGATGGAGACCCAGTACTTC.